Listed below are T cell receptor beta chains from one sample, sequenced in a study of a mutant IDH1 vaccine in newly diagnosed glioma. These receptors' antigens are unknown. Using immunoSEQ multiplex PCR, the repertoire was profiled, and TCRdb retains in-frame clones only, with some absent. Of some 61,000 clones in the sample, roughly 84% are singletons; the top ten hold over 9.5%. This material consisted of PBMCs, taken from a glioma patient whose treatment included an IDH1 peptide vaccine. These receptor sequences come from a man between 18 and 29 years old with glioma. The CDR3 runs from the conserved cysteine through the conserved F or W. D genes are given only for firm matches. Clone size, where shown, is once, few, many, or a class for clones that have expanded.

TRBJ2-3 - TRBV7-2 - TGTGCCAGCGGAAGGGCACCCTCGGGCACAGATACGCAGTATTTT CASGRAPSGTDTQYF
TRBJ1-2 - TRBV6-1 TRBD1 TGTGCCAGCAGTGTACTGGGACAGGACGGCCGCTACACCTTC CASSVLGQDGRYTF
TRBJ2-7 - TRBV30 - TGTGCCTGGAGTGTTGCAGGCTACGAGCAGTACTTC CAWSVAGYEQYF
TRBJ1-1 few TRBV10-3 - TGTGCCATCAGAATGAACACTGAAGCTTTCTTT CAIRMNTEAFF
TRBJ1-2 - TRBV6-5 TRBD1 TGTGCCAGCAGTTCCGGGACAGGTATTGGCTACACCTTC CASSSGTGIGYTF
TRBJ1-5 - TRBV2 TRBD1 TGTGCCAGCAGCGCTGACAGGGGCCCCCAGCCCCAGCATTTT CASSADRGPQPQHF
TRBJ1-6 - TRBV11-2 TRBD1 TGTGCCAGCAGCTCCCAGGGGGCCTCCTATAATTCACCCCTCCACTTT CASSSQGASYNSPLHF
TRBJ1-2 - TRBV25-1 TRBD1 TGTGCCAGCAGTGAAGGGGACAGGTTCTATGGCTACACCTTC CASSEGDRFYGYTF
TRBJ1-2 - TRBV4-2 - TGTGCCAGCAGCCAAATAACACCGGGGACTGAAAACTATGGCTACACCTTC CASSQITPGTENYGYTF
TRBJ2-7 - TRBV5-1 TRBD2 TGCGCCAGCAGCTCGGGACTAGCGGGAATTTCAGAAAGACCTGACGAGCAGTACTTC CASSSGLAGISERPDEQYF
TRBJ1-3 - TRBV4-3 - TGCGCCAGCAGCCAAGATCGCGGTTCTGGAAACACCATATATTTT CASSQDRGSGNTIYF
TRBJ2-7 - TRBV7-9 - TGTGCCAGCAGCCCCCCGCGGCCGGGACTCCCCTCCTACGAGCAGTACTTC CASSPPRPGLPSYEQYF
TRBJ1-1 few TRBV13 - TGTGCCAGCAGCTTAGAACAGGAAGCTTTCTTT CASSLEQEAFF
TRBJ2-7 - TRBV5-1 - TGCGCCAGCAGCTTGGATGGGGGACGGATCTACGAGCAGTACTTC CASSLDGGRIYEQYF
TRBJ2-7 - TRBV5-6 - TGTGCCAGCAGCTCCAGCTCCTACGAGCAGTACTTC CASSSSSYEQYF
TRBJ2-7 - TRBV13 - TGTGCCAGCAGCTTAGGTACAGACCCCTACGAGCAGTACTTC CASSLGTDPYEQYF
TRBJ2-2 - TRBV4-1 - TGCGCCAGCAGCCAAGGAGGCGAGGCGCCGAACACCGGGGAGCTGTTTTTT CASSQGGEAPNTGELFF
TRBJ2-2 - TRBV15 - TGTGCCACCGCTCAGGGTAGAGTAATCACCGGGGAGCTGTTTTTT CATAQGRVITGELFF
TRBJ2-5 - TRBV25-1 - TGTGCCAGCATGGGTGGGGTGACCCAGTACTTC CASMGGVTQYF
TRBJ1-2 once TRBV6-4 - TGTGCCAGCAGTGCGTTCGGGGATGGGGGCTATGGCTACACCTTC CASSAFGDGGYGYTF
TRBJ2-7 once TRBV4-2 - TGTGCCAGCAGCCAAACGTCTACGGGGTCCTACGAGCAGTACTTC CASSQTSTGSYEQYF
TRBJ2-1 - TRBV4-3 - TGCGCCAGCAGCCAAGATGAGAGGGTTCAGCCCTACAATGAGCAGTTCTTC CASSQDERVQPYNEQFF
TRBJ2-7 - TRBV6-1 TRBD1 TGTGCCAGCAGGGTTTCCGGGACAGGGCCCAGCGAGCAGTACTTC CASRVSGTGPSEQYF
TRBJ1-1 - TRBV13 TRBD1 TGTGCCAGCAGCCTCGACAGGGAAGACACTGAAGCTTTCTTT CASSLDREDTEAFF
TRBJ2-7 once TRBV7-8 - TGTGCCAGCAGCTTCCAGCGGAGTTCTTCCTACGAGCAGTACTTC CASSFQRSSSYEQYF
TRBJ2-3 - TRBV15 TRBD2 TGTGCCACCAGCAGAGATACGGGAGGGACAGATACGCAGTATTTT CATSRDTGGTDTQYF
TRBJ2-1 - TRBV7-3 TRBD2 TGTGCCAGCAGCTTCCTCGGGGTAGCGGGAGGGCCTGGGAATGAGCAGTTCTTC CASSFLGVAGGPGNEQFF
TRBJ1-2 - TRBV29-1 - TGCAGCGTTTCCCCCAAGGGGGGGGCCCTAGCTAACTATGGCTACACCTTC CSVSPKGGALANYGYTF